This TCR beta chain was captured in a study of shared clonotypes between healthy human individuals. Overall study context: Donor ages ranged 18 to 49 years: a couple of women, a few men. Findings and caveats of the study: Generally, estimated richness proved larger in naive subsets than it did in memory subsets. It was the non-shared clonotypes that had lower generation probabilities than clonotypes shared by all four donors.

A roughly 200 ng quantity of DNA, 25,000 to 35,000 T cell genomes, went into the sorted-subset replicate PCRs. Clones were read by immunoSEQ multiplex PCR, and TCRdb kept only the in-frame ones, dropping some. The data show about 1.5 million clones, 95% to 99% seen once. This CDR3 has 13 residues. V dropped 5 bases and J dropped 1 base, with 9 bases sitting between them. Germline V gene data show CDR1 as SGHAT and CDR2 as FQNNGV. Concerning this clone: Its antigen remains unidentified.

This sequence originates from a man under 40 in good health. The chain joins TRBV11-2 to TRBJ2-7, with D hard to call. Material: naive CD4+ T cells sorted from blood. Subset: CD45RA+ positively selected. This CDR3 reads CASSPVRSYEQYF. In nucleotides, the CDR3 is TGTGCCAGCAGCCCCGTTAGGTCCTACGAGCAGTACTTC.